The present T cell receptor (beta chain) was sequenced within a study of T cells in localized non-small cell lung cancer. This clone ranks as medium-sized. Its matching antigen is unknown. General observations from the study: Among blood samples, higher T cell density accompanied longer overall survival. As only one tumor region underwent sequencing, heterogeneity remains possible. Adjacent uninvolved lung had the highest clonality, suggesting focused antigen responses.

The V gene's germline CDR1 is SGDLS and CDR2 YYNGEE. The CDR3 spans 15 residues. The ends were cut back, 4 bases at V and 1 base at J, with 14 bases in the middle. TCRdb's table, derived via immunoSEQ multiplex PCR, lists solely in-frame clones and lacks some. Among tens of thousands of clones, about 88% were seen once, and the ten largest hold 4.2%. Sequenced here: peripheral blood, sampled before any cancer treatment. The V gene is TRBV9, the J gene TRBJ2-5, with D maybe TRBD1 (6 bases). This receptor was taken from a woman aged 35-75 years with stage I lung adenocarcinoma. Written as DNA, the CDR3 is TGTGCCAGCAGCTCTTACGACAGGTCCCAAGAGACCCAGTACTTC. Its protein product is CASSSYDRSQETQYF. Full variable domain (outside the CDR3, taken from reference TRBV9 and TRBJ2-5): DSGVTQTPKHLITATGQRVTLRCSPRSGDLSVYWYQQSLDQGLQFLIQYYNGEERAKGNILERFSAQQFPDLHSELNLSSLELGDSALYFCASSSYDRSQETQYFGPGTRLLVL.